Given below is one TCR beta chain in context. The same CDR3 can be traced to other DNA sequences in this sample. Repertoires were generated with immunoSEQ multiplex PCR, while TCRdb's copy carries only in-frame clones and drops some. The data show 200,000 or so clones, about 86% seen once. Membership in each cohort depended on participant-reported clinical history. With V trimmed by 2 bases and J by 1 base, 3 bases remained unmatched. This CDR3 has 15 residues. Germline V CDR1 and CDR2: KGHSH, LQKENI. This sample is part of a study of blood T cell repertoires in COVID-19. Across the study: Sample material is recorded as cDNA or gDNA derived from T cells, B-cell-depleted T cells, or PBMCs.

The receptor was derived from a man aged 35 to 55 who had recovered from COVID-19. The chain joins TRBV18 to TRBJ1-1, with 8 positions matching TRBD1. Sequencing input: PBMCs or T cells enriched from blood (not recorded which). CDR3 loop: CASSPGQGANTEAFF. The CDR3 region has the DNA TGTGCCAGCTCACCAGGACAGGGAGCGAACACTGAAGCTTTCTTT.